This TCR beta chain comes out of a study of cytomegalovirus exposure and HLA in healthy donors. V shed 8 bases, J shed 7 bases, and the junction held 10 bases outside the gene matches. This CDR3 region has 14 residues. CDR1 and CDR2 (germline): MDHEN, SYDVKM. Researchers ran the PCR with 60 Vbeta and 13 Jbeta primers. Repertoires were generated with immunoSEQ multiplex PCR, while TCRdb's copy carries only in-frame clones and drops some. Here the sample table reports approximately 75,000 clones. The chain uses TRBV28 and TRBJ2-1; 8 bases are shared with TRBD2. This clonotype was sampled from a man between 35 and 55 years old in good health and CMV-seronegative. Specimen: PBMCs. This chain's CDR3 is CASFSQASGNEQFF. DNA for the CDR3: TGTGCCAGCTTCTCACAGGCTAGCGGGAATGAGCAGTTCTTC. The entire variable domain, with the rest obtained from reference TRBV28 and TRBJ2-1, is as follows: DVKVTQSSRYLVKRTGEKVFLECVQDMDHENMFWYRQDPGLGLRLIYFSYDVKMKEKGDIPEGYSVSREKKERFSLILESASTNQTSMYLCASFSQASGNEQFFGPGTRLTVL.